This TCR beta chain is from a study of cytomegalovirus exposure and HLA in healthy donors. Study summary: A prior study identified 117 million unique TCR beta sequences from 200 million or so T cells. Study conclusions and caveats: Generally TCR sequences proved uncommon, though certain public TCRs appeared in numerous donors. Some TCR beta chains (around 160 of them) were listed as cytomegalovirus-associated.

PCR amplification relied on 60 Vbeta primers (plus 13 Jbeta primers). Data came from immunoSEQ multiplex PCR; TCRdb stores just in-frame clones and leaves some out. The table shows under 150,000 clones, with approximately 84% occurring only once. The CDR3 runs 17 residues. As concerns this clone: The target antigen is unknown.

This clonotype was obtained from a young man in good health and CMV-seropositive. Sequencing was carried out using PBMCs. This chain joins TRBV21-1 and TRBJ2-1; the table gives TRBD2 as D, unverified against the DNA. TRBV21-1 is a pseudogene segment. DNA for the CDR3: TGTGCCAGCAGCAAAGAGGCGGGACTAGCGGGCCACAATGAGCAGTTCTTC. It codes for CASSKEAGLAGHNEQFF.